The 17 T cell receptor beta chains below were found in one sample sequenced in a study of Graves' ophthalmopathy and Graves' hyperthyroidism (dated by TCRdb to 2017 to 2018). TCRdb names Illumina HiSeq 2000 as the instrument used. For repertoire sequencing, the TCR beta CDR3 regions were amplified from RNA transcripts. The first round was an RT-PCR using HTBI primers with the Qiagen OneStep RT-PCR kit, and this first round was followed by a second-round multiplex PCR, then size selection and purification. The public reads were reanalyzed by TCRdb: fastp trimming at Q25, MiXCR alignment, in-frame beta chains only. A single entry per CDR3 protein holds the most common genes and DNA from its merged rows. This sample holds roughly 420,000 distinct CDR3 sequences; 20% to 25% were observed only once. The ten most abundant clones make up roughly 3% of the sample. Sequencing input: peripheral blood. The receptors shown here come from a woman in her late teens or twenties with stable Graves' hyperthyroidism. Donor details come from another sample of the same person, matched by shared clones.

The table lists this clonotype with many counts. The V call is TRBV6-1, the J call TRBJ1-2; 7 positions match TRBD1. The CDR3 is 15 amino acids. CDR1 is MNHNS and CDR2 is SASEGT in the germline V gene. Germline trimming cut 7 bases from V and 5 bases from J; bases unmatched to any gene: 13. The CDR3 sequence is CASTSRDRIPYGYTF. The DNA of the CDR3 is TGTGCCAGCACCTCCCGGGACAGAATTCCTTATGGCTACACCTTC.

There are many counts of this clonotype. This rearrangement joins TRBV2 to TRBJ2-5, with 13 bases that match TRBD2. The germline gives CDR1 SNHLY, CDR2 FYNNEI. V shed 4 bases, J shed 7 bases, and the junction held 9 bases outside the gene matches. CDR3 size: 16 residues. The CDR3 region is CASSGGTSGARGTQYF. CDR3 bases: TGTGCCAGCAGTGGAGGGACTAGCGGGGCCCGGGGGACCCAGTACTTC.

This clonotype was counted at least ten times. The chain joins TRBV29-1 to TRBJ1-2; no clear D. Trimming pared 4 bases from V and 5 bases from J, leaving 11 bases between. The germline gives CDR1 SQVTM, CDR2 ANQGSEA. The CDR3 loop spans 12 amino acids. CDR3 in amino acids: CSVGLARYGYTF. CDR3 nucleotide sequence: TGCAGCGTTGGTTTAGCCAGATATGGCTACACCTTC.

This clonotype was seen repeatedly, ten times or more. The V and J genes are TRBV7-2 and TRBJ2-7; possibly TRBD2 for D (5 bases). The CDR3 totals 13 residues. Germline V gene sequence: CDR1 SGHTA, CDR2 FQGNSA. V was clipped by 7 bases and J by 5 bases, with 15 bases between them. CDR3 sequence: CASTRDRGDEQYF. The CDR3 nucleotides are TGTGCCAGCACCCGAGATCGGGGAGACGAGCAGTACTTC.

The DNA for the CDR3 is TGCAGTGCTCCCCCGGCCCTAGCGATCTCGGGGGAGACCCAGTACTTC. Translated, it gives CSAPPALAISGETQYF. The chain is built from TRBV20-1 and TRBJ2-5; D might be TRBD2 (6 bases). From germline, CDR1 is DFQATT and CDR2 SNEGSKA (reference sequence). V lost 5 bases and J 5 bases, leaving 24 bases between the germline ends. The CDR3 runs to 16 residues.

On this clonotype: Given a much more abundant clone one base away, this may be a read error. This chain joins TRBV5-1 and TRBJ2-7; 9 positions agree with TRBD1. This CDR3 is built from 15 residues. Germline assignment: CDR1 SGHRS and CDR2 YFSETQ. After removal of 4 bases from V and 6 bases from J, the junction contained 11 bases not matched to a gene. CDR3 residues: CASSRLTGTGSEQYV. The CDR3 nucleotides are TGCGCCAGCAGCCGCTTAACCGGGACAGGGTCCGAGCAGTACGTC.

This clonotype has a count of ten or more. DNA of the CDR3: TGTGCCAGCAGCCCGCCGACGGCTGAAGCTTTCTTT. Protein: CASSPPTAEAFF. The rearrangement joins TRBV12-3 or TRBV12-4 to TRBJ1-1; unclear D gene. The CDR3 is made up of 12 amino acids. Trimming removed 6 bases from V and 6 bases from J, with 11 bases in between.

The chain links TRBV11-2 to TRBJ1-5, with a tentative D call TRBD1 (6 bases). Germline CDR1 reads SGHAT; CDR2 reads FQNNGV. The CDR3 extends over 16 amino acids. The V gene lost 1 base and the J gene lost 6 bases, with 16 bases spanning the gap. The CDR3 coding sequence is TGTGCCAGCAGCTTAGTATCCGGGACAAGAGCTCAGCCCCAGCATTTT. It is translated as CASSLVSGTRAQPQHF.

Many counts were recorded for this clonotype. V is TRBV25-1 and J is TRBJ2-7; the match to TRBD1 covers 8 bases. V gave up 5 bases and J gave up 2 bases; unmatched junction bases: 5. There are 14 residues in the CDR3. CDR1 and CDR2 from the germline V gene are MGHDK and SYGVNS. The CDR3: CASSKTGQAYEQYF. Here the CDR3 DNA reads TGTGCCAGCAGTAAAACGGGACAGGCCTACGAGCAGTACTTC.

This clonotype was detected many times. V usage is TRBV19 and J usage is TRBJ1-1, with D tentatively TRBD1 (6 bases). V gave up 2 bases and J gave up 0 bases, with 13 bases separating them. From germline, CDR1 is LNHDA and CDR2 SQIVND (reference sequence). This CDR3 has 16 residues. In DNA, the CDR3 is TGTGCCAGTAGTATATCTGGACAGCATATGAACACTGAAGCTTTCTTT. Amino acids: CASSISGQHMNTEAFF.

This clonotype was seen only a few times. The chain joins TRBV5-5 to TRBJ2-5; 9 bases align to TRBD1. V lost 0 bases and J lost 2; bases outside the gene matches: 5. The CDR3 is made up of 16 amino acids. Per the germline V gene, CDR1 is SGHKS and CDR2 is YYEKEE (reference sequence). Here the CDR3 DNA reads TGTGCCAGCAGCTTGGCCGGGACAGGGACTCAAGAGACCCAGTACTTC. Amino acids: CASSLAGTGTQETQYF.

This clonotype was counted many times. The chain has TRBV6-1 and TRBJ2-2, with TRBD1 matching over 7 bases. This CDR3 has 14 amino acids. Germline values: CDR1 MNHNS, CDR2 SASEGT. The V and J ends lost 4 bases and 4 bases, in that order; junction bases with no gene match: 3. CDR3 residues: CASSVNRGTGELFF. CDR3 DNA: TGTGCCAGCAGTGTTAACAGGGGCACCGGGGAGCTGTTTTTT.

This clonotype came up a few times. The chain recombines TRBV10-1 with TRBJ1-1; 7 bases line up with TRBD1. Germline V gene sequence: CDR1 WNHNN, CDR2 SYGVQD (reference sequence). The CDR3 totals 14 residues. Trimming removed 6 bases from V and 1 base from J; junction bases left unmatched: 5. CDR3 in amino acids: CASRPGQKNTEAFF. The CDR3 DNA is TGCGCCAGCAGACCGGGACAGAAGAACACTGAAGCTTTCTTT.

In its sample, this clonotype was seen many times. This chain links TRBV20-1 with TRBJ1-1, with D possibly being TRBD1 (5 bases). With 7 bases removed from V and 4 bases from J, the gap between germline ends came to 13 bases. Germline CDR1 reads DFQATT; CDR2 reads SNEGSKA (reference sequence). The CDR3 covers 12 residues. Written as DNA, the CDR3 is TGCAGTGACCGCGGTGGGGGCACTGAAGCTTTCTTT. This codes for CSDRGGGTEAFF.

The table lists this clonotype with many counts. V is TRBV20-1 and J is TRBJ1-2; weak D call: TRBD1 (5 bases). The CDR3 spans 12 residues. The germline V gene encodes CDR1 DFQATT and CDR2 SNEGSKA (reference sequence). Between the trimmed V and J ends, which lost 0 bases and 4 bases, there was a span of 6 bases. The CDR3 region has the DNA TGCAGTGCTAGAGACAGGGTCTATGGCTACACCTTC. As protein: CSARDRVYGYTF.

Sample share makes this clonotype medium-sized. The rearrangement uses TRBV12-3 or TRBV12-4 and TRBJ2-7; 11 nucleotides align to TRBD2. J lost 3 bases, V lost 4 bases, and 2 bases had no gene match. The CDR3 is made up of 14 amino acids. The CDR3 loop reads CASSYGTSGYEQYF. The CDR3 coding sequence is TGTGCCAGCAGTTACGGGACTAGCGGCTACGAGCAGTACTTC.

This clonotype was recorded many times. The chain couples TRBV2 to TRBJ2-6, with unresolved D. CDR3 size: 15 residues. Trimming stripped 3 bases from V and 0 bases from J, with 6 bases between. Germline values: CDR1 SNHLY, CDR2 FYNNEI. Written as DNA, the CDR3 is TGTGCCAGCAGTGACCGTTCCTCTGGGGCCAACGTCCTGACTTTC. Residues: CASSDRSSGANVLTF. The variable domain in full, with the rest retrieved from reference TRBV2 and TRBJ2-6, is EPEVTQTPSHQVTQMGQEVILRCVPISNHLYFYWYRQILGQKVEFLVSFYNNEISEKSEIFDDQFSVERPDGSNFTLKIRSTKLEDSAMYFCASSDRSSGANVLTFGAGSRLTVL.